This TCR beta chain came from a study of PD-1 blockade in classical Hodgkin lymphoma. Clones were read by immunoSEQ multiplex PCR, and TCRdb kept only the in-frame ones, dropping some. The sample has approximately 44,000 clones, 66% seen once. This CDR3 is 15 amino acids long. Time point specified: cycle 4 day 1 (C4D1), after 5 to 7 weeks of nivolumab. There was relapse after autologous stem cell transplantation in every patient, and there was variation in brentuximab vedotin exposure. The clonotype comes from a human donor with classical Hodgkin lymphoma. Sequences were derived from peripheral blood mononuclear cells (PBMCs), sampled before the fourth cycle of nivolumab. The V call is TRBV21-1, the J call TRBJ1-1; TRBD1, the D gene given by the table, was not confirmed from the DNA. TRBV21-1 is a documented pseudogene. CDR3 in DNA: TGTGCCAGCAGCCTGGGCAGATCCGTAAACACTGAAGCTTTCTTT. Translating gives CASSLGRSVNTEAFF.